This T cell receptor beta chain was recorded in a study of T cell changes during pregnancy in multiple sclerosis. Here immunoSEQ multiplex PCR was the method, and the copy in TCRdb shows in-frame clones only, minus some. The profile covers roughly 100,000 clones, with 80% to 95% appearing a single time and about 3% taken by the ten largest. This receptor was taken from a female donor with multiple sclerosis, enrolled in a pregnancy study. The starting material was peripheral blood, obtained after pregnancy.

The CDR3 DNA sequence: TGTGCCAGCAGCGAAAGGACAGACTACAATGAGCAGTTCTTC. Residues: CASSERTDYNEQFF. This chain connects TRBV9 to TRBJ2-1; D possibly corresponds to TRBD1 (6 bases). Trimming removed 3 bases at V and 3 bases at J, with 10 bases between. The CDR3 runs to 14 residues. Germline CDR1 reads SGDLS; CDR2 reads YYNGEE.